This T cell receptor (beta chain) was sequenced in a study of cytomegalovirus exposure and HLA in healthy donors. Study-wide results and limits: The classifier reportedly diagnosed cytomegalovirus status with high specificity and sensitivity. Later analysis demonstrated an association between a missense DCLRE1C variant and TCR beta V- and J-gene trimming. Specificity for CMV antigens was confirmed in vitro for a few of the CMV-associated chains.

The V segment lost 3 bases and the J segment 0 bases; nucleotides outside the gene matches: 7. Per the germline V gene, CDR1 is SGHAT and CDR2 is FQNNGV. The CDR3 has 17 amino acids. In the case of this clone: What it recognizes is unknown.

PCR amplification relied on 60 Vbeta primers (plus 13 Jbeta primers). TCRdb's copy holds only in-frame clones and misses some; the assay was immunoSEQ multiplex PCR. This table holds 150,000 to 200,000 clones, 70% to 80% found once. The sequence derives from a male donor in good health and CMV-seronegative. The chain uses TRBV11-2 and TRBJ2-1, with 8 bases aligning to TRBD2. The sequencing input was PBMCs. The CDR3 spells CASSFNGGGFSYNEQFF. The CDR3 nucleotides are TGTGCCAGCAGCTTTAACGGCGGGGGGTTCTCCTACAATGAGCAGTTCTTC.